This T cell receptor beta chain emerged from a study of cytomegalovirus exposure and HLA in healthy donors. CDR1 WSHSY and CDR2 SAAADI come from the germline V gene. V trimming: 6 bases; J trimming: 3 bases; junction bases outside the gene matches: 5. The CDR3 has 14 residues. 13 Jbeta primers and 60 Vbeta primers were used for the PCR. Sequencing used immunoSEQ multiplex PCR; TCRdb keeps in-frame clones, though not all of them. The sample shows around 150,000 clones, roughly 70% of them seen only once. This clonotype was sampled from a man in his sixties in good health and CMV-seronegative. Material: PBMCs. V gene TRBV10-2 combines with J gene TRBJ2-1; 7 bases align to TRBD2. CDR3 protein: CASRGGRIYNEQFF. CDR3 DNA: TGCGCCAGCAGAGGCGGGAGAATCTACAATGAGCAGTTCTTC.